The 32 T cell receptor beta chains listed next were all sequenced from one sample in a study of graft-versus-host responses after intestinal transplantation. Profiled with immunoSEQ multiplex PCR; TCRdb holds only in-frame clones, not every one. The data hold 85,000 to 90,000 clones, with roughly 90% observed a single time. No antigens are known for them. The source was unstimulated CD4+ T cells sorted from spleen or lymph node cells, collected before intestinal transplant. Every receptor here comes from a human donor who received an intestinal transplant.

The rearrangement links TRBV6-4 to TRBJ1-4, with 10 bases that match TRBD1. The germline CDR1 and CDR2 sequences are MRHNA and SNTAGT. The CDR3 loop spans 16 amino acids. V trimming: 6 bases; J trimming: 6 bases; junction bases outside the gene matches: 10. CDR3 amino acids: CASRPTGGPRDEKLFF. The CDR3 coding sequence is TGTGCCAGCAGACCGACAGGGGGCCCACGGGATGAAAAACTGTTTTTT.

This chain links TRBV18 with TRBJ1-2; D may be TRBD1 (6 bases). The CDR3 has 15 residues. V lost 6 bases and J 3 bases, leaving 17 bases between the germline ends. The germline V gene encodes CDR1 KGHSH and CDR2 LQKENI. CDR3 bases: TGTGCCAGCTCTAATACAGGGCGTATGGACTATGGCTACACCTTC. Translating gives CASSNTGRMDYGYTF.

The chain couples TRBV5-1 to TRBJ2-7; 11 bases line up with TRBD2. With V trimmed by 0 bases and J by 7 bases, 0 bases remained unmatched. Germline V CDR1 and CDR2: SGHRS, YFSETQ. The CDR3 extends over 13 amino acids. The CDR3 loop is CASSLGLAGEQYF. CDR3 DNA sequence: TGCGCCAGCAGCTTGGGACTAGCGGGGGAGCAGTACTTC.

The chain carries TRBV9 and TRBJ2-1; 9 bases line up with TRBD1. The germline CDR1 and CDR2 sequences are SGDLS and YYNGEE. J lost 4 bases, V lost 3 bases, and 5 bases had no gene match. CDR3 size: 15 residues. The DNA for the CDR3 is TGTGCCAGCAGCGCATCCGGGACAGGGTACAATGAGCAGTTCTTC. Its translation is CASSASGTGYNEQFF.

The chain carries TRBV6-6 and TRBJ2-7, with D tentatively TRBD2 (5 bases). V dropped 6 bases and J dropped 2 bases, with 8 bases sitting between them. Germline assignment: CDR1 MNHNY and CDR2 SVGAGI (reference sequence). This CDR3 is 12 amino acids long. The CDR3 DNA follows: TGTGCCAGCAGGGCGGGTCCCTACGAGCAGTACTTC. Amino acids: CASRAGPYEQYF.

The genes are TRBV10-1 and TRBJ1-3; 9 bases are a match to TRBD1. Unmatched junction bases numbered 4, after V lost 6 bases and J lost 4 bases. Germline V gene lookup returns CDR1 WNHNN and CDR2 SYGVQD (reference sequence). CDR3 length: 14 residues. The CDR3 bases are TGCGCCAGCAGGGGAGGACAGGGGGGAAACACCATATATTTT. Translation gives CASRGGQGGNTIYF.

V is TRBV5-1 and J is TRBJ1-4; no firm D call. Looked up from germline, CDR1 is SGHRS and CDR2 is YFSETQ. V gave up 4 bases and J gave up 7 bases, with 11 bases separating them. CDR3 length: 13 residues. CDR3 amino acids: CASSAPEGEKLFF. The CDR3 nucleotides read TGCGCCAGCAGCGCGCCCGAGGGTGAAAAACTGTTTTTT. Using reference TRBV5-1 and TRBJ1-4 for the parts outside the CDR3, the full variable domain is KAGVTQTPRYLIKTRGQQVTLSCSPISGHRSVSWYQQTPGQGLQFLFEYFSETQRNKGNFPGRFSGRQFSNSRSEMNVSTLELGDSALYLCASSAPEGEKLFFGSGTQLSVL.

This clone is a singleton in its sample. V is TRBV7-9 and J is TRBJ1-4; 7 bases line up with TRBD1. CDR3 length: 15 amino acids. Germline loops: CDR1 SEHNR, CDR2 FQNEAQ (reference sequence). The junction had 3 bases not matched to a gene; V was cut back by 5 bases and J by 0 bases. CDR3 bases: TGTGCCAGCAGCAAGGGGACAGCAACTAATGAAAAACTGTTTTTT. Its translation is CASSKGTATNEKLFF. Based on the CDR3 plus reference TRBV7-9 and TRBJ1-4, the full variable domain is DTGVSQNPRHKITKRGQNVTFRCDPISEHNRLYWYRQTLGQGPEFLTYFQNEAQLEKSRLLSDRFSAERPKGSFSTLEIQRTEQGDSAMYLCASSKGTATNEKLFFGSGTQLSVL.

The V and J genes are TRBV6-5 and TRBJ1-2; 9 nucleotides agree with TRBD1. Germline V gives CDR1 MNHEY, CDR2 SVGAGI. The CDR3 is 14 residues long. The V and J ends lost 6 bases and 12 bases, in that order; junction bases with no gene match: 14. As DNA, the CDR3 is TGTGCCAGCAGATACGGACGGCGGGACAGGGAAAACACCTTC. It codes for CASRYGRRDRENTF.

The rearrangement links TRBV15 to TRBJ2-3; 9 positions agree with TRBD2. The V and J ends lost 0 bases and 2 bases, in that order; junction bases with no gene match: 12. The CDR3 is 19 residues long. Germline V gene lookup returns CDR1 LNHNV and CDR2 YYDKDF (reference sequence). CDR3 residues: CATSRDWRLAGENTDTQYF. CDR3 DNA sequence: TGTGCCACCAGCAGAGATTGGAGATTAGCGGGGGAAAACACAGATACGCAGTATTTT.

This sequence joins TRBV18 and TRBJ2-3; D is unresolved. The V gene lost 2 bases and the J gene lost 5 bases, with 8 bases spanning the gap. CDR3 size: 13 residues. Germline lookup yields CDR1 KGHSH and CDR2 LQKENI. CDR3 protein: CASSPSPQDTQYF. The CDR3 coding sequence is TGTGCCAGCTCACCATCCCCCCAAGATACGCAGTATTTT.

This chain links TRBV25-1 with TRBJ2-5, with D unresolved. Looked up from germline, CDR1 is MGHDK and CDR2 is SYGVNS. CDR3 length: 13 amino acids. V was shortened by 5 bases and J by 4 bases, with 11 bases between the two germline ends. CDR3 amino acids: CASSFGSRETQYF. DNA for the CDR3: TGTGCCAGCAGTTTCGGTAGCCGAGAGACCCAGTACTTC. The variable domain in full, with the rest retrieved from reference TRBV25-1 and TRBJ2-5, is EADIYQTPRYLVIGTGKKITLECSQTMGHDKMYWYQQDPGMELHLIHYSYGVNSTEKGDLSSESTVSRIRTEHFPLTLESARPSHTSQYLCASSFGSRETQYFGPGTRLLVL.

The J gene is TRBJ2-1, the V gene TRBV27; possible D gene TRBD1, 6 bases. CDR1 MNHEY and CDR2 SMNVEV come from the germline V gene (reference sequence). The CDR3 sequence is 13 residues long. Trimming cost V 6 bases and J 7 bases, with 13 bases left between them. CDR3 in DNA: TGTGCCAGCAGCCGAATTCAGGGGAATGAGCAGTTCTTC. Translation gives CASSRIQGNEQFF.

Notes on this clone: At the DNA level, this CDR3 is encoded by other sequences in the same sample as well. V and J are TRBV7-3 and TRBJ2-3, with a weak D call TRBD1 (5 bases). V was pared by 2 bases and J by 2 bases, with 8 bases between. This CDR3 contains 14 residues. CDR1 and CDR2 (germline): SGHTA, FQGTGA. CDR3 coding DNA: TGTGCCAGCAGCTTAGGGGCCCCCACAGATACGCAGTATTTT. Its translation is CASSLGAPTDTQYF.

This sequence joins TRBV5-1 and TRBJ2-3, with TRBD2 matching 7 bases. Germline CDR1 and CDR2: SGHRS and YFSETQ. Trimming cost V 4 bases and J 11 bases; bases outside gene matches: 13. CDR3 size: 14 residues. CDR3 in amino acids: CASSPMTSPLEQYF. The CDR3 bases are TGCGCCAGCAGCCCCATGACTAGCCCCCTAGAGCAGTATTTT. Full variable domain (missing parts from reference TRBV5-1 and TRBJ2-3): KAGVTQTPRYLIKTRGQQVTLSCSPISGHRSVSWYQQTPGQGLQFLFEYFSETQRNKGNFPGRFSGRQFSNSRSEMNVSTLELGDSALYLCASSPMTSPLEQYFGPGTRLTVL.

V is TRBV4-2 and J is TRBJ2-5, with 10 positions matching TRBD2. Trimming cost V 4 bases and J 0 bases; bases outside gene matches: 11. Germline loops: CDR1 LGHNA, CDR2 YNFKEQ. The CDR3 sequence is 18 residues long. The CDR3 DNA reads TGTGCCAGCAGCCCAACACCCGGTAGCGGGGGGTACCAAGAGACCCAGTACTTC. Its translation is CASSPTPGSGGYQETQYF.

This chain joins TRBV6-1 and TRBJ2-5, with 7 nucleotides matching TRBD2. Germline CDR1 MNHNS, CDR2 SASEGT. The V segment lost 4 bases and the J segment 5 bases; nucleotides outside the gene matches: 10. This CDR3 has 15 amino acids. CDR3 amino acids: CASSVPGGVIETQYF. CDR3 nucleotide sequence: TGTGCCAGCAGTGTGCCGGGGGGTGTAATCGAGACCCAGTACTTC.

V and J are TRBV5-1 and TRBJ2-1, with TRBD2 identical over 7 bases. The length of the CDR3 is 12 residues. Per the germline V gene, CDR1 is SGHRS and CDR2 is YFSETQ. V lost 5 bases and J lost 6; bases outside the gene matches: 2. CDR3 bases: TGCGCCAGCAGTTGGGGGGGCAATGAGCAGTTCTTC. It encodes CASSWGGNEQFF.

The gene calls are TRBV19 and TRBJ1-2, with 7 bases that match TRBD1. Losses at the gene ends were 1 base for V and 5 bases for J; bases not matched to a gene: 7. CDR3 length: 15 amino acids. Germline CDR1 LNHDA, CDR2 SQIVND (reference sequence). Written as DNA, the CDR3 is TGTGCCAGTAGTATAGTGGGCAGGGGGACATATGGCTACACCTTC. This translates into CASSIVGRGTYGYTF.

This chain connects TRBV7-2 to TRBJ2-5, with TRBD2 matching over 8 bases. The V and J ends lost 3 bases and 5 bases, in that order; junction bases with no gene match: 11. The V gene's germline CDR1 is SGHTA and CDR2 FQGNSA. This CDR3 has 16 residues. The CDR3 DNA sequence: TGTGCCAGCAGCTTGCGACTAGCGCGGACCCCCGAGACCCAGTACTTC. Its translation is CASSLRLARTPETQYF. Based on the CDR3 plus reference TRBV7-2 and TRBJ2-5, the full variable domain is GAGVSQSPSNKVTEKGKDVELRCDPISGHTALYWYRQSLGQGLEFLIYFQGNSAPDKSGLPSDRFSAERTGGSVSTLTIQRTQQEDSAVYLCASSLRLARTPETQYFGPGTRLLVL.

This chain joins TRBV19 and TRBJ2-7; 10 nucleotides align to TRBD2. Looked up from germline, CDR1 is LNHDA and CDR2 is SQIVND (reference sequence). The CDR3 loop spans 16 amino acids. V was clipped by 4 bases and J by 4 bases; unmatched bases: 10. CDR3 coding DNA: TGTGCCAGTAGTACCCTAGCGGGGGCGTCAGATTACGAGCAGTACTTC. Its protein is CASSTLAGASDYEQYF.

The DNA for the CDR3 is TGTGCCAGTAGTACAGGGGGGTTCTCCTATAATTCACCCCTCCACTTT. Protein product: CASSTGGFSYNSPLHF. The chain joins TRBV19 to TRBJ1-6; 7 bases fit TRBD1. Germline V gene sequence: CDR1 LNHDA, CDR2 SQIVND (reference sequence). Trimming removed 4 bases from V and 0 bases from J; junction bases left unmatched: 3. There are 16 residues in the CDR3.

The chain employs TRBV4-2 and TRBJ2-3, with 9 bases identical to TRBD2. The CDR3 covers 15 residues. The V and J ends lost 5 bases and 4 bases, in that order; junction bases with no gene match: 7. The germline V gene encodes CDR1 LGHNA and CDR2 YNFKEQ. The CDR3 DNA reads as TGTGCCAGCAGCTACGGCGGGGGGGCCGCAGATACGCAGTATTTT. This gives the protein CASSYGGGAADTQYF.

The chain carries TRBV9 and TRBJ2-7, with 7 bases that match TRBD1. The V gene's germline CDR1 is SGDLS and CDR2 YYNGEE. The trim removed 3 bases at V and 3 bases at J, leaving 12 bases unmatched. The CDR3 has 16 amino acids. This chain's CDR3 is CASSGNPGQKRYEQYF. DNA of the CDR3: TGTGCCAGCAGCGGAAATCCGGGACAGAAACGCTACGAGCAGTACTTC.

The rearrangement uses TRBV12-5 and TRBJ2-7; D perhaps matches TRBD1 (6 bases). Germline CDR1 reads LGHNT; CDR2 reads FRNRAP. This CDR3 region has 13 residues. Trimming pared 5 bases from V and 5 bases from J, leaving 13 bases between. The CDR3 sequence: CASGPQGSNEQYF. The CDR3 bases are TGTGCTAGTGGTCCCCAGGGGTCCAACGAGCAGTACTTC.

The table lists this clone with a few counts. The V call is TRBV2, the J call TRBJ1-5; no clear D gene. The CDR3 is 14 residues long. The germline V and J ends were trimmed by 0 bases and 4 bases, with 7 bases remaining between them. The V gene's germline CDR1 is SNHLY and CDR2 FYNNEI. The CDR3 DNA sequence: TGTGCCAGCAGTGAAGCGTCGGGGAATCAGCCCCAGCATTTT. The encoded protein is CASSEASGNQPQHF.

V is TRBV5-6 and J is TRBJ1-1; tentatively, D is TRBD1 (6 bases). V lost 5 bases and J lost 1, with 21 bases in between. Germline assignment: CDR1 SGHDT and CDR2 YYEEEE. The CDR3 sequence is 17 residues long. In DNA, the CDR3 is TGTGCCAGCAGATCCCGCCACGCGGACAGACAGAACACTGAAGCTTTCTTT. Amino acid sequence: CASRSRHADRQNTEAFF.

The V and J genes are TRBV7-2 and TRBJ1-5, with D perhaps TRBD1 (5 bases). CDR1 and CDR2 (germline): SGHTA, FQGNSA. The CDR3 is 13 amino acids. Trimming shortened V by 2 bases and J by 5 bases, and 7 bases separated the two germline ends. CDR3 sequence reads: CASSLWGDQPQHF. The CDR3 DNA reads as TGTGCCAGCAGCTTATGGGGGGATCAGCCCCAGCATTTT.

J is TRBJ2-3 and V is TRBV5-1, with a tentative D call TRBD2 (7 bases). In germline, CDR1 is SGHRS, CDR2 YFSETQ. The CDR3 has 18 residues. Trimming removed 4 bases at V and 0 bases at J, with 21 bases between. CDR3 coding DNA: TGCGCCAGCAGCCCCGTGGGGCTTAGGGGGGGGAGCACAGATACGCAGTATTTT. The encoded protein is CASSPVGLRGGSTDTQYF.

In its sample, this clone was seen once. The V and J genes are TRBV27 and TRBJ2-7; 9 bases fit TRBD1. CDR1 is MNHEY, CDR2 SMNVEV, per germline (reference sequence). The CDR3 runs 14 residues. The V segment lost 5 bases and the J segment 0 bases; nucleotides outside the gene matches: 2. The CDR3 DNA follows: TGTGCCAGCAGTCCACAGGGGGCCTCCTACGAGCAGTACTTC. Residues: CASSPQGASYEQYF.

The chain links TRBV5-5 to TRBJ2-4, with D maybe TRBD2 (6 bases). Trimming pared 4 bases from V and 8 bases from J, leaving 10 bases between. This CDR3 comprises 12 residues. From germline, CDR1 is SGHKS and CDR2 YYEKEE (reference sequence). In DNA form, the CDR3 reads TGTGCCAGCAGCCGGGACTTTGACATTCAGTACTTC. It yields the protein CASSRDFDIQYF.

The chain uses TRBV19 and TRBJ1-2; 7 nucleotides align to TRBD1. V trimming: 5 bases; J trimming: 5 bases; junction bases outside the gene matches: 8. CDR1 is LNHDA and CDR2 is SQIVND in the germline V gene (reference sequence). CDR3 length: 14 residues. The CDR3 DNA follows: TGTGCCAGTAGTCCAAGCCGGGACAGATATGGCTACACCTTC. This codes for CASSPSRDRYGYTF.